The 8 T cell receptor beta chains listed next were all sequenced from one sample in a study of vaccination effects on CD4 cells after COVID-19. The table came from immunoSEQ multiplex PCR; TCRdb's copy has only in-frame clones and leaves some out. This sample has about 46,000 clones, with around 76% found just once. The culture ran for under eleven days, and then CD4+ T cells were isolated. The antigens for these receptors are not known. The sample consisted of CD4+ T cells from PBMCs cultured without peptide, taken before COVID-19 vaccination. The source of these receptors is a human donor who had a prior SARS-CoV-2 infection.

The CDR3 sequence is CASSEAPTGASYEQYF. The CDR3 nucleotides read TGTGCCAGCAGTGAAGCTCCGACAGGGGCCTCCTACGAGCAGTACTTC. This chain uses TRBV6-1 with TRBJ2-7, with 8 bases aligning to TRBD1. This CDR3 is 16 amino acids long. Germline assignment: CDR1 MNHNS and CDR2 SASEGT. Trimming cost V 0 bases and J 0 bases; bases outside gene matches: 4.

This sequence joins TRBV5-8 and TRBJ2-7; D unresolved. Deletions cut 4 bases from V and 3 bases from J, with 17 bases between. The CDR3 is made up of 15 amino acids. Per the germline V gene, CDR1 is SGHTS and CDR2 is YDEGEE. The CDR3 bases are TGTGCCAGCAGCCCCCACTCGCGGAACCACTACGAGCAGTACTTC. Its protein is CASSPHSRNHYEQYF.

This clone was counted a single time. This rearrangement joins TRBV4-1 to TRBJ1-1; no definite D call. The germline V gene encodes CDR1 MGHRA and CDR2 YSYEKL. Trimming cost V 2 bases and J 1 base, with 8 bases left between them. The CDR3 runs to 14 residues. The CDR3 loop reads CASSQRTQNTEAFF. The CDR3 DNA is TGCGCCAGCAGCCAAAGGACTCAGAACACTGAAGCTTTCTTT.

The CDR3 loop reads CASVGQYLNQPQHF. The CDR3 bases are TGTGCCAGCGTGGGACAGTACTTAAATCAGCCCCAGCATTTT. The genes are TRBV21-1 and TRBJ1-5; TRBD1 reflects the table's D call only, with no check against the DNA. TRBV21-1 is given as a pseudogene. The CDR3 has 14 amino acids.

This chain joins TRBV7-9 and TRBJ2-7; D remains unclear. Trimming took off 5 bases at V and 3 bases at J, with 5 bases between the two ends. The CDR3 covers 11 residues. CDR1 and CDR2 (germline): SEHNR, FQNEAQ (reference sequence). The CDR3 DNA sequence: TGTGCCAGCAGCCCTAACTACGAGCAGTACTTC. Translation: CASSPNYEQYF.

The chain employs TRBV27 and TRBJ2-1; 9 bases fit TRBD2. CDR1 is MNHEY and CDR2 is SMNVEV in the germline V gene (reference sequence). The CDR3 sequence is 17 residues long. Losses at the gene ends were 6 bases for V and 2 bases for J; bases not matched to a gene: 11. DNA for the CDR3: TGTGCCAGCAGCCTAGGCGGGGGGGCGCGTACCTACAATGAGCAGTTCTTC. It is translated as CASSLGGGARTYNEQFF.

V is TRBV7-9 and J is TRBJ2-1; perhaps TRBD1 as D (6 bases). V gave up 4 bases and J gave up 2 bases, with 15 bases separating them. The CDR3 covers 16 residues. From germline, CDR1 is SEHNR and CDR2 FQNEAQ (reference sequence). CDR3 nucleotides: TGTGCCAGCAGCTCCCGTTTGGGACAACCCTACAATGAGCAGTTCTTC. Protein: CASSSRLGQPYNEQFF.

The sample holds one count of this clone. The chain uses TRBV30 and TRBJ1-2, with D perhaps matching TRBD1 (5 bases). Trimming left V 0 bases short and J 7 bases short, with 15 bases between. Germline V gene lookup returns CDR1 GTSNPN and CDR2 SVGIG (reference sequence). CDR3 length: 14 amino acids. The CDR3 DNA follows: TGTGCCTGGAGTGTACGGTGGCAGGGTGGTGGCTACACCTTC. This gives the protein CAWSVRWQGGGYTF.